Listed here are 10 T cell receptor beta chains from one sample, sequenced in a study of T-cell memory formation after mild COVID-19. TCRdb independently ran MiXCR on the 5' RACE reads; one entry per CDR3 protein. The table records 300,000 or so distinct CDR3 sequences, around 16% of them present only once. Sequenced input: PBMCs or a T cell subset sorted from them (not recorded which). The receptors derive from a man younger than 35 who had mild COVID-19 (a few samples of this study predate the infection). Cell type and time point are not known.

This clonotype was counted between two and nine times. J is TRBJ2-7 and V is TRBV5-6; TRBD2 matches at 12 bases. V shed 5 bases and J 4 bases; nucleotides not matched to a gene: 10. CDR3 size: 16 residues. CDR1 and CDR2 from the germline V gene are SGHDT and YYEEEE. The chain's CDR3 is CASSTSGGISWYEQYF. The CDR3 DNA reads as TGTGCCAGCAGTACTAGCGGGGGGATCTCTTGGTACGAGCAGTACTTC.

This clonotype was counted many times. The V gene is TRBV6-5, the J gene TRBJ2-3, with 9 bases aligning to TRBD2. The length of the CDR3 is 15 residues. CDR1 and CDR2 from the germline V gene are MNHEY and SVGAGI. Germline trimming cut 4 bases from V and 6 bases from J; bases unmatched to any gene: 8. In DNA, the CDR3 is TGTGCCAGCAGTTCGATCCTAGCGGGGCGGGATACGCAGTATTTT. It yields the protein CASSSILAGRDTQYF.

This rearrangement joins TRBV29-1 to TRBJ2-5; D tentatively reads TRBD1 or TRBD2 (6 bases each). The CDR3 has 13 amino acids. V was pared by 2 bases and J by 8 bases, with 15 bases between. Germline CDR1 reads SQVTM; CDR2 reads ANQGSEA. As DNA, the CDR3 is TGCAGCGTTGAATCGAGGGGGGCCCTCACCCAGTACTTC. Amino acid sequence: CSVESRGALTQYF.

The CDR3 DNA reads TGTGCCAGCAGCTTGCCGGGGACTAGCGGGGGGGCCTACAATGAGCAGTTCTTC. This sequence encodes CASSLPGTSGGAYNEQFF. This rearrangement joins TRBV7-8 to TRBJ2-1; 16 positions agree with TRBD2. This CDR3 contains 18 residues. Germline values: CDR1 SGHVS, CDR2 FQNEAQ. The V segment lost 3 bases and the J segment 2 bases; nucleotides outside the gene matches: 4.

This clonotype was recorded at least ten times. V is TRBV25-1 and J is TRBJ2-2; possibly TRBD1 or TRBD2 for D (6 bases each). Germline CDR1 reads MGHDK; CDR2 reads SYGVNS. The V gene lost 2 bases and the J gene lost 8 bases, with 15 bases spanning the gap. This CDR3 contains 15 residues. The CDR3 spells CASSEASGARGELFF. CDR3 coding DNA: TGTGCCAGCAGTGAAGCATCGGGGGCGCGGGGGGAGCTGTTTTTT.

The J gene is TRBJ2-7, the V gene TRBV4-3, with 7 bases lining up with TRBD1. The CDR3 is made up of 17 amino acids. Germline trimming cut 0 bases from V and 0 bases from J; bases unmatched to any gene: 8. CDR1 LGHNA and CDR2 YSLEER come from the germline V gene. CDR3 bases: TGCGCCAGCAGCCAAGATTGGCGGCAGGGGGTCTCCTACGAGCAGTACTTC. Translated, it gives CASSQDWRQGVSYEQYF.

CDR3 DNA sequence: TGTGCCAGCAGCCCCCCTGGACTAGGGACCCAGTACTTC. Translating it yields CASSPPGLGTQYF. The V call is TRBV7-9, the J call TRBJ2-5; 7 bases align to TRBD2. CDR3 size: 13 residues. Losses at the gene ends were 5 bases for V and 7 bases for J; bases not matched to a gene: 7. CDR1 and CDR2 from the germline V gene are SEHNR and FQNEAQ (reference sequence).

The V call is TRBV19, the J call TRBJ1-2, with D perhaps TRBD1 (5 bases). The CDR3 contains 17 residues. V was shortened by 0 bases and J by 3 bases, with 17 bases between the two germline ends. CDR1 is LNHDA, CDR2 SQIVND, per germline (reference sequence). The CDR3 region is CASSIDRVWGNHYGYTF. The CDR3 DNA follows: TGTGCCAGTAGTATAGATCGCGTGTGGGGGAACCACTATGGCTACACCTTC.

Here the CDR3 DNA reads TGTGCCAGCAGACTCCCGGACAGGGGGACAGATACGCAGTATTTT. Protein product: CASRLPDRGTDTQYF. The genes are TRBV6-6 and TRBJ2-3, with TRBD1 matching 10 bases. V was clipped by 6 bases and J by 3 bases; unmatched bases: 6. Germline CDR1 reads MNHNY; CDR2 reads SVGAGI (reference sequence). The CDR3 has 15 amino acids.

This clonotype occurred many times. The V call is TRBV11-2, the J call TRBJ2-3; 8 bases fit TRBD1. In germline, CDR1 is SGHAT, CDR2 FQNNGV. This CDR3 has 16 residues. V shed 4 bases, J shed 3 bases, and the junction held 9 bases outside the gene matches. DNA for the CDR3: TGTGCCAGCAGCTCCCGGACAGGGATTAGGACAGATACGCAGTATTTT. As protein: CASSSRTGIRTDTQYF.